Sequencing of this T cell receptor beta chain was carried out in a study of blood T cell repertoires in COVID-19. Study as a whole: Some COVID-19 samples were acute and others convalescent; all came from the United States, Italy and Spain. T cells, B-cell-depleted T cells, or PBMCs supplied cDNA or gDNA.

V was clipped by 4 bases and J by 4 bases, with 10 bases between them. The CDR3 runs to 12 residues. The germline CDR1 and CDR2 sequences are GTSNPN and SVGIG (reference sequence). As processed by the authors: Counts of nucleated cells, estimated from reference gene primer amplification, were obtained. Data came from immunoSEQ multiplex PCR; TCRdb stores just in-frame clones and leaves some out. The D gene and trimming were derived from the DNA, and the V and J assignments and clone size from that table. The table shows more than 110,000 clones, with approximately 87% occurring only once. The sequencing sample was made of peripheral blood. The chain has TRBV30 and TRBJ1-1, with D maybe TRBD1 (5 bases). The sequence came from a woman in her thirties or forties with acute or convalescent COVID-19. The CDR3 DNA sequence: TGTGCCTGGACAGGGCTATCCACTGAAGCTTTCTTT. It encodes CAWTGLSTEAFF.